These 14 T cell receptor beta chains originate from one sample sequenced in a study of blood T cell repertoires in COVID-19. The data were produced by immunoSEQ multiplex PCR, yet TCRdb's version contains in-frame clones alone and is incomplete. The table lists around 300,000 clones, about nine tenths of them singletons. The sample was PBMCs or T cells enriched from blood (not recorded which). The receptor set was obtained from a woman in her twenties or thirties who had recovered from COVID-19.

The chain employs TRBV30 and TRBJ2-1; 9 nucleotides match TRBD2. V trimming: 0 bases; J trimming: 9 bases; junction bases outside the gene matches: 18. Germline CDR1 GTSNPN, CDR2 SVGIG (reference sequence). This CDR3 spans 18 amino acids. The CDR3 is CAWSVLAMSGRRGSEQFF. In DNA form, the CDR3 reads TGTGCCTGGAGTGTACTGGCTATGAGCGGGAGGCGTGGGAGTGAGCAGTTCTTC. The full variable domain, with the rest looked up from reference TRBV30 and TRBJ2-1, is SQTIHQWPATLVQPVGSPLSLECTVEGTSNPNLYWYRQAAGRGLQLLFYSVGIGQISSEVPQNLSASRPQDRQFILSSKKLLLSDSGFYLCAWSVLAMSGRRGSEQFFGPGTRLTVL.

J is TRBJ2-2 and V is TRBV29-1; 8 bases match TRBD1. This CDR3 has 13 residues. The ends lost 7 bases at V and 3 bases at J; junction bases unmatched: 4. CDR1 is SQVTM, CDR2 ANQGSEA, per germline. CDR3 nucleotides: TGCAGCGGTGGACAGGGTTACACCGGGGAGCTGTTTTTT. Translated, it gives CSGGQGYTGELFF.

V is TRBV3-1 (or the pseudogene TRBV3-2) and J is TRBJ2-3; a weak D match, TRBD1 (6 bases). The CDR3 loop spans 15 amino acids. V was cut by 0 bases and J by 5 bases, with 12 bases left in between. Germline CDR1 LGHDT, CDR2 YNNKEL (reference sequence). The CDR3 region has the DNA TGTGCCAGCAGCCAAGATATGGGGGCCAAAGATACGCAGTATTTT. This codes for CASSQDMGAKDTQYF.

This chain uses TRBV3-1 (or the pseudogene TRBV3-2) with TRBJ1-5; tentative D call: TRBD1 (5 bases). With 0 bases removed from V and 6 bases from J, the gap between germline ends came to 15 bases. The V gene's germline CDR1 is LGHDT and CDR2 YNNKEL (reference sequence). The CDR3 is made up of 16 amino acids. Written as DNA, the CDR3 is TGTGCCAGCAGCCAAGATTGGCAGGGAAGGGGTCAGCCCCAGCATTTT. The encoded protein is CASSQDWQGRGQPQHF.

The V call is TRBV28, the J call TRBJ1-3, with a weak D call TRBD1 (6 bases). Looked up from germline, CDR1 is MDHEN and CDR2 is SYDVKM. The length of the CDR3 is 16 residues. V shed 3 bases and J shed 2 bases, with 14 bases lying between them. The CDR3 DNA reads TGTGCCAGCAGTTTCTCCGGGACAAACGCTGGAAACACCATATATTTT. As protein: CASSFSGTNAGNTIYF.

The CDR3 bases are TGTGCCAGCAGTTCCCATCTTTCACCTGGACAGGGGGCGACTAACTATGGCTACACCTTC. Its translation is CASSSHLSPGQGATNYGYTF. V is TRBV28 and J is TRBJ1-2, with 11 bases lining up with TRBD1. Germline V CDR1 and CDR2: MDHEN, SYDVKM. The ends lost 4 bases at V and 0 bases at J; junction bases unmatched: 16. This CDR3 contains 20 residues.

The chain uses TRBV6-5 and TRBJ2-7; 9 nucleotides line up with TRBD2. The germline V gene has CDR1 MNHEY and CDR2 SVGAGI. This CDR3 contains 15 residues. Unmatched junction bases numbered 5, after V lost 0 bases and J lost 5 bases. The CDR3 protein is CASSYSASGIDEQYF. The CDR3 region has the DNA TGTGCCAGCAGTTACTCGGCTAGCGGGATTGACGAGCAGTACTTC.

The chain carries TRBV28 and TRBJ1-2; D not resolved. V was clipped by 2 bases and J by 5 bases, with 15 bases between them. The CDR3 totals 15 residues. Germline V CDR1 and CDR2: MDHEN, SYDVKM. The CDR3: CASSLNPWERYGYTF. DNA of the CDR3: TGTGCCAGCAGTTTAAACCCCTGGGAGCGGTATGGCTACACCTTC.

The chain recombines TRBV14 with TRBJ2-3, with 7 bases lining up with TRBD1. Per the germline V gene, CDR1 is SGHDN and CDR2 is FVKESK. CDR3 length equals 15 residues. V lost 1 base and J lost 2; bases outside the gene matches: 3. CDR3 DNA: TGTGCCAGCAGCCAAGGCGACAGGGTCACAGATACGCAGTATTTT. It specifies CASSQGDRVTDTQYF.

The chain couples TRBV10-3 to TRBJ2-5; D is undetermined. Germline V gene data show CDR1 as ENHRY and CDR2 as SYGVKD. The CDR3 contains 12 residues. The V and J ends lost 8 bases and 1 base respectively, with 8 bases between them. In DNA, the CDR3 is TGTGCCATCGCAGGTGTCCAAGAGACCCAGTACTTC. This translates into CAIAGVQETQYF.

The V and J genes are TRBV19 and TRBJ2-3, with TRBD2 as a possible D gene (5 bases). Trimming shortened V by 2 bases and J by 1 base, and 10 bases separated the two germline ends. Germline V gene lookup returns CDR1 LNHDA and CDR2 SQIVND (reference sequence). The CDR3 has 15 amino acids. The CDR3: CASSIYAGGTDTQYF. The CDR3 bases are TGTGCCAGTAGTATATACGCGGGTGGCACAGATACGCAGTATTTT.

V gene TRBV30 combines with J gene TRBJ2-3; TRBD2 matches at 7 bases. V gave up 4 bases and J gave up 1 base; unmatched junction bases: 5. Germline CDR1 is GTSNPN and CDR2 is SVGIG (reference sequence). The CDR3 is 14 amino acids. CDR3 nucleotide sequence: TGTGCCTGGAATCCGGGGGGTGGCACAGATACGCAGTATTTT. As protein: CAWNPGGGTDTQYF.

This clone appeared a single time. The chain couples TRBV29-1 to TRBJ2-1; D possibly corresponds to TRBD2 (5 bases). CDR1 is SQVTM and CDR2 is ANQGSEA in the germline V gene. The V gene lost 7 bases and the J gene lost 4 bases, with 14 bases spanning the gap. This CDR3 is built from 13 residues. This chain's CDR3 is CSATTSKYNEQFF. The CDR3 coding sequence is TGCAGCGCTACTACTAGTAAATACAATGAGCAGTTCTTC.

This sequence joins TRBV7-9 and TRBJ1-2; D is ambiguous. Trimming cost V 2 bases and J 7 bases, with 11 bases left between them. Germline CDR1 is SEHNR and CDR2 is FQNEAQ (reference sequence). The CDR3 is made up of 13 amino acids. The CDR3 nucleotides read TGTGCCAGCAGCTTACCTCACAGCTCTGGCTACACCTTC. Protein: CASSLPHSSGYTF.